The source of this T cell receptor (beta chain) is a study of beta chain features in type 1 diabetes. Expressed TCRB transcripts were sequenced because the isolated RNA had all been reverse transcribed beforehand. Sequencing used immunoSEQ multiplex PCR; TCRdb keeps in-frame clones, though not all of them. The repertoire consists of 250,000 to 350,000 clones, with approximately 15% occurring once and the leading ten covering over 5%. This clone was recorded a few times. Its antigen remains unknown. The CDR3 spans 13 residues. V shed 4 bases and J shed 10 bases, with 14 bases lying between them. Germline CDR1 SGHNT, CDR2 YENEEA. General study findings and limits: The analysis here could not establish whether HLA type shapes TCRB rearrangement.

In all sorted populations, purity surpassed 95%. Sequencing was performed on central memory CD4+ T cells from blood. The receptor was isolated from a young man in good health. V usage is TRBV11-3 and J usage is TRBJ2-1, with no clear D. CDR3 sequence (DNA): TGTGCCAGCAGCTCGCAGCTTGTAGGGGAGCAGTTCTTC. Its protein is CASSSQLVGEQFF.